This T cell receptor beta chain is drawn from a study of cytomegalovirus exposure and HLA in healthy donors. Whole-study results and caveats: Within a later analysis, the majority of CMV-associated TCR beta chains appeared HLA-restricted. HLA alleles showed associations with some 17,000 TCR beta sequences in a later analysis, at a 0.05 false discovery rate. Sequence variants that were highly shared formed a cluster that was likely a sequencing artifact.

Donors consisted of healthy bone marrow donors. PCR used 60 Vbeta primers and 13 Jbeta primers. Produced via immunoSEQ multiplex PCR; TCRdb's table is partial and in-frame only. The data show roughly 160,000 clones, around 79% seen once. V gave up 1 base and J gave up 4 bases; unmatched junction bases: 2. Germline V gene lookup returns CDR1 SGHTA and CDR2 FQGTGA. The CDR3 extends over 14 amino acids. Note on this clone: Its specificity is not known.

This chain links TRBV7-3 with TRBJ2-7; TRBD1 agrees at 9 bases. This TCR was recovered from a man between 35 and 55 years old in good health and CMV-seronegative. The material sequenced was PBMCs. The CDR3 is CASSLKGQGYEQYF. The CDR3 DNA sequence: TGTGCCAGCAGCTTAAAGGGACAGGGATACGAGCAGTACTTC.